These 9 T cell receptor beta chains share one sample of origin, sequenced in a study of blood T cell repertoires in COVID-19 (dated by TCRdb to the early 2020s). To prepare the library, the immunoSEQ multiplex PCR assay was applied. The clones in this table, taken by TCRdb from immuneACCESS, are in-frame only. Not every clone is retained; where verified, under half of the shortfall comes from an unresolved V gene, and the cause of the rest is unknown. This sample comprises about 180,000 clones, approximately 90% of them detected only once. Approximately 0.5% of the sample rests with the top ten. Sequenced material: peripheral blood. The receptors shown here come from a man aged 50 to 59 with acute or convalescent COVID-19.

CDR3 loop: CASSSTFSNQPQHF. In DNA form, the CDR3 reads TGTGCCAGCAGTTCGACATTTAGCAATCAGCCCCAGCATTTT. The rearrangement joins TRBV28 to TRBJ1-5; D uncertain. The germline gives CDR1 MDHEN, CDR2 SYDVKM. This CDR3 has 14 amino acids. The germline V and J ends were trimmed by 4 bases and 0 bases, with 7 bases remaining between them.

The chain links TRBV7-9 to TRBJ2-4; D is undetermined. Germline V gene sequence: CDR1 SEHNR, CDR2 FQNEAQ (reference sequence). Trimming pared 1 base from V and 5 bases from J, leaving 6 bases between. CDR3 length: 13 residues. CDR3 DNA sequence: TGTGCCAGCAGCTTAGGGGCAGAAAACATTCAGTACTTC. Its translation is CASSLGAENIQYF.

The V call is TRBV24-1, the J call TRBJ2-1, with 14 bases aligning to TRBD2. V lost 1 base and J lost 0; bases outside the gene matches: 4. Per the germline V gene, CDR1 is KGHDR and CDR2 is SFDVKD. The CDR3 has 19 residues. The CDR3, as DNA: TGTGCCACCAGTGATTTAGGGACTAGCGGGAGATTCTCCTACAATGAGCAGTTCTTC. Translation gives CATSDLGTSGRFSYNEQFF.

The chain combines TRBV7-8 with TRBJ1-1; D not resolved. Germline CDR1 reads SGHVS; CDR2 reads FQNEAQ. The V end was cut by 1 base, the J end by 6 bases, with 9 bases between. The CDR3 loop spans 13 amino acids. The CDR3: CASSLGGASEAFF. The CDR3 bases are TGTGCCAGCAGCTTAGGAGGTGCATCTGAAGCTTTCTTT.

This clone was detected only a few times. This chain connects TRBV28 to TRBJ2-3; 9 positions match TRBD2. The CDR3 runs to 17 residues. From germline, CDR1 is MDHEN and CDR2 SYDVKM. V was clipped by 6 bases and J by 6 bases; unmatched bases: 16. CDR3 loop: CASSHPPGTSGFDTQYF. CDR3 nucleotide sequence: TGTGCCAGCAGCCACCCGCCGGGAACTAGCGGGTTCGATACGCAGTATTTT.

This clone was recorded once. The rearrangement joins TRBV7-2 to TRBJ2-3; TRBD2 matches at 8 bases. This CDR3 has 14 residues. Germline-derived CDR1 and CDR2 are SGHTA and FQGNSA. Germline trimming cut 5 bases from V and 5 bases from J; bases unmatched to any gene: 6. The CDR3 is CASSKRGKLDTQYF. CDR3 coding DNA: TGTGCCAGCAGCAAGCGGGGGAAGTTAGATACGCAGTATTTT.

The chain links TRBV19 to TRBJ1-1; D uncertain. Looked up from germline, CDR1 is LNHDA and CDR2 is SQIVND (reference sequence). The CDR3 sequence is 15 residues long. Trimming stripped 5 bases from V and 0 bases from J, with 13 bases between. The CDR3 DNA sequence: TGTGCCAGTAGTTTCTCACCGAACATGAACACTGAAGCTTTCTTT. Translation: CASSFSPNMNTEAFF.

CDR3 coding DNA: TGTGCCAGTAGCCTCCAGGGGCCCCAGCATTTT. It codes for CASSLQGPQHF. The rearrangement joins TRBV19 to TRBJ1-5; D is possibly TRBD1 (5 bases). Trimming took off 6 bases at V and 9 bases at J, with 9 bases between the two ends. Looked up from germline, CDR1 is LNHDA and CDR2 is SQIVND (reference sequence). The CDR3 consists of 11 residues.

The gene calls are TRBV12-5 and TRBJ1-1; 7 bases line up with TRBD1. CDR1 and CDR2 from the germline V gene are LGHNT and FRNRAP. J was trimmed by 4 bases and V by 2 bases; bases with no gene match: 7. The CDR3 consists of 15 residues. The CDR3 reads CASGLLTGSRTEAFF. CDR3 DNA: TGTGCTAGTGGTTTGTTGACAGGGTCGCGCACTGAAGCTTTCTTT.